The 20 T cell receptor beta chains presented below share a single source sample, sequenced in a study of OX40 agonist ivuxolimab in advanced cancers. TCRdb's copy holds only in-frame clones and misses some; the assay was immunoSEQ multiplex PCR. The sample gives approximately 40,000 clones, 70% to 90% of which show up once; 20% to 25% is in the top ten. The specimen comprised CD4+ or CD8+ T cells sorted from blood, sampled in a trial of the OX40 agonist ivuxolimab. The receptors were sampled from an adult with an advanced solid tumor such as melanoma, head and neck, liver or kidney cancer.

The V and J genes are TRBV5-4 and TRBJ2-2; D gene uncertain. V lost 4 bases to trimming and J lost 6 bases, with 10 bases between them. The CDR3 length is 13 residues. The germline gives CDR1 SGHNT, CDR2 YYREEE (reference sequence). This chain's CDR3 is CASSPGGPGELFF. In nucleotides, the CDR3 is TGTGCCAGCAGCCCCGGTGGGCCCGGGGAGCTGTTTTTT.

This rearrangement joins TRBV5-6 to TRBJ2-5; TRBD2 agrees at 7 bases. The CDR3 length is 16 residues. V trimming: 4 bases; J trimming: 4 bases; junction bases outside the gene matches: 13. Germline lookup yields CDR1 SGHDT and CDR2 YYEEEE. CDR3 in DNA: TGTGCCAGCAGCCCGCTGGGGGTAGCGGGTGGAGAGACCCAGTACTTC. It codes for CASSPLGVAGGETQYF.

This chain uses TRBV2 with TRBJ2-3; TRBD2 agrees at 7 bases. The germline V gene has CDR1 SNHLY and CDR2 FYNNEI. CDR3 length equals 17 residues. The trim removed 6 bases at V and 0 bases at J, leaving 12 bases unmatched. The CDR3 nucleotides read TGTGCCAGCAGGGGCCTAGCGGCCCCCCTTAGCACAGATACGCAGTATTTT. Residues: CASRGLAAPLSTDTQYF. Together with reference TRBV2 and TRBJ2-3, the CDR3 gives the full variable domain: EPEVTQTPSHQVTQMGQEVILRCVPISNHLYFYWYRQILGQKVEFLVSFYNNEISEKSEIFDDQFSVERPDGSNFTLKIRSTKLEDSAMYFCASRGLAAPLSTDTQYFGPGTRLTVL.

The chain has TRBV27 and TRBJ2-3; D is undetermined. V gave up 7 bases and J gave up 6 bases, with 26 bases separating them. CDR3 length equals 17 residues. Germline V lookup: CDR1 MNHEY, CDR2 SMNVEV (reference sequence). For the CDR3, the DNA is TGTGCCAGCAATCCATTAGGCTACGGGCCCTCCCCCGATACGCAGTATTTT. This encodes CASNPLGYGPSPDTQYF.

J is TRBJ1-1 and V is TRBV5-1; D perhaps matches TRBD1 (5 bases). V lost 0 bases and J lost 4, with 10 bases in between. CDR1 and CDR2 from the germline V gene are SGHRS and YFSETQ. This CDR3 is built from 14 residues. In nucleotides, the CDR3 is TGCGCCAGCAGCTTGGTTTCGAGGGGCACTGAAGCTTTCTTT. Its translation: CASSLVSRGTEAFF.

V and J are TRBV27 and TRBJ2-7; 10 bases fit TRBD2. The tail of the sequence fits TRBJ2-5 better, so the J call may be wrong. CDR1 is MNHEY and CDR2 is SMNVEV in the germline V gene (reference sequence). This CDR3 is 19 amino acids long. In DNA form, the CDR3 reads TGTGCCAGCAGTGCTCTAGCGGGAGTGGCTTTTTCTGGGGAAGAGACCCAGTACTTC. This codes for CASSALAGVAFSGEETQYF.

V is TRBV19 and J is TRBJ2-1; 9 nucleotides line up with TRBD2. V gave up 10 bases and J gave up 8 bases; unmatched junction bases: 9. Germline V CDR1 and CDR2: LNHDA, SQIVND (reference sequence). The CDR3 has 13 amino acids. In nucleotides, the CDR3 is TGTGCCACTTCCGGGACTAGCATCGATGAGCAGTTCTTC. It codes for CATSGTSIDEQFF. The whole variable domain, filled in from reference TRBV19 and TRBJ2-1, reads DGGITQSPKYLFRKEGQNVTLSCEQNLNHDAMYWYRQDPGQGLRLIYYSQIVNDFQKGDIAEGYSVSREKKESFPLTVTSAQKNPTAFYLCATSGTSIDEQFFGPGTRLTVL.

CDR3 bases: TGTGCCAGCAGCTTAGGCGACAGGGGCTTCGATCAGCCCCAGCATTTT. Its protein product is CASSLGDRGFDQPQHF. The chain carries TRBV11-2 and TRBJ1-5, with 8 bases aligning to TRBD1. The V segment lost 1 base and the J segment 5 bases; nucleotides outside the gene matches: 7. Per the germline V gene, CDR1 is SGHAT and CDR2 is FQNNGV. The CDR3 loop spans 16 amino acids.

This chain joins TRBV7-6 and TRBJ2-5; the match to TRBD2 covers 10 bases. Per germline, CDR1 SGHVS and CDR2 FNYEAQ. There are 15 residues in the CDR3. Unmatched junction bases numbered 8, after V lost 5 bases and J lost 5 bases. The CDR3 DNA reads TGTGCCAGCAGCCTGCTAGCGGGAGAAACGGAGACCCAGTACTTC. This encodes CASSLLAGETETQYF.

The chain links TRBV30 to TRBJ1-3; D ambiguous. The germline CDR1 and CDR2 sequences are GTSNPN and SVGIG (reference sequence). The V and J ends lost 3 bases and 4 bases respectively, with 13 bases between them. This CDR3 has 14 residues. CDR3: CAWSPGYGGNTIYF. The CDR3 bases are TGTGCCTGGAGCCCAGGATACGGGGGAAACACCATATATTTT.

The CDR3 DNA reads as TGTGCCAGCTCGCCAGGGAAAGGCACAGATACGCAGTATTTT. Amino acid sequence: CASSPGKGTDTQYF. The V gene is TRBV18, the J gene TRBJ2-3, with D perhaps matching TRBD1 (5 bases). CDR1 KGHSH and CDR2 LQKENI come from the germline V gene. CDR3 size: 14 residues. V was cut by 6 bases and J by 1 base, with 11 bases left in between.

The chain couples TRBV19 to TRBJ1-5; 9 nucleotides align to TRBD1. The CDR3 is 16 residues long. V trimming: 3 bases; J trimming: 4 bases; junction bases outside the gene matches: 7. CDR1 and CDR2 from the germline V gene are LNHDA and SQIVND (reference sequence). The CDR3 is CASSIPGQGVNQPQHF. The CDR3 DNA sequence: TGTGCCAGTAGTATCCCGGGACAGGGTGTAAATCAGCCCCAGCATTTT.

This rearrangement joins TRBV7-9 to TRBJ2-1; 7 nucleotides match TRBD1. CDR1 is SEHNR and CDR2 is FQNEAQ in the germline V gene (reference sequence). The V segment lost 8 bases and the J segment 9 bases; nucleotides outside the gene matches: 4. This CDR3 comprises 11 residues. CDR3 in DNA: TGTGCCAGCGGCAGGGGGACTGAGCAGTTCTTC. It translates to CASGRGTEQFF. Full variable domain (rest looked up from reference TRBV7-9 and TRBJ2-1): DTGVSQNPRHKITKRGQNVTFRCDPISEHNRLYWYRQTLGQGPEFLTYFQNEAQLEKSRLLSDRFSAERPKGSFSTLEIQRTEQGDSAMYLCASGRGTEQFFGPGTRLTVL.

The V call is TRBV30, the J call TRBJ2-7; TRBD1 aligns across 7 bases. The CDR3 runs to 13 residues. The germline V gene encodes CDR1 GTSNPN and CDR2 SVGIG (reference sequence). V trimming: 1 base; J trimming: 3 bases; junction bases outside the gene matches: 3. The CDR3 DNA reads TGTGCCTGGAGTGAGGGGGACAGCTACGAGCAGTACTTC. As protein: CAWSEGDSYEQYF.

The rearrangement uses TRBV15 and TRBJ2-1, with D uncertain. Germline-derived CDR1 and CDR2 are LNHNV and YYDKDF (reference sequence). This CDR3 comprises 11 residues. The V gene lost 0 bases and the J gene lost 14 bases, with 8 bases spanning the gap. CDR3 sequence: CATSRDDLEFF. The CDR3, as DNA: TGTGCCACCAGCAGAGACGACTTGGAGTTCTTC. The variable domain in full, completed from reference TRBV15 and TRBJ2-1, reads DAMVIQNPRYQVTQFGKPVTLSCSQTLNHNVMYWYQQKSSQAPKLLFHYYDKDFNNEADTPDNFQSRRPNTSFCFLDIRSPGLGDTAMYLCATSRDDLEFFGPGTRLTVL.

The CDR3 coding sequence is TGTGCCAGCAGTGAGTACACAGGGATGAACACTGAAGCTTTCTTT. Its translation: CASSEYTGMNTEAFF. V gene TRBV2 combines with J gene TRBJ1-1; tentatively, D is TRBD1 (6 bases). The CDR3 sequence is 15 residues long. Trimming removed 3 bases at V and 0 bases at J, with 11 bases between. Germline CDR1 is SNHLY and CDR2 is FYNNEI.

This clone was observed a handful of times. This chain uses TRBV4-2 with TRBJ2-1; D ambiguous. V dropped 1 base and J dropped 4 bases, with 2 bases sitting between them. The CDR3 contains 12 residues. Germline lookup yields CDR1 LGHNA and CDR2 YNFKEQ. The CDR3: CASSQVYNEQFF. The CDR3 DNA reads TGTGCCAGCAGCCAAGTGTACAATGAGCAGTTCTTC.

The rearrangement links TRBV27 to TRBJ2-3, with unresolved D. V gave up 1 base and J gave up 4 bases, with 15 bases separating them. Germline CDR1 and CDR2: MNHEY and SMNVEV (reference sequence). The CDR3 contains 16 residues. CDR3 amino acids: CASSLLAGAGADTQYF. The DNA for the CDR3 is TGTGCCAGCAGTTTATTAGCCGGTGCCGGCGCAGATACGCAGTATTTT.

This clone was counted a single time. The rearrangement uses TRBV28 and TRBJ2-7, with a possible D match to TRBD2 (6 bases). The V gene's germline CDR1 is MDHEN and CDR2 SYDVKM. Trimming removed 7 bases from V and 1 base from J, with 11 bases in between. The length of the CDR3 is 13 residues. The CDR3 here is CASTWGESYEQYF. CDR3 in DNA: TGTGCCAGCACCTGGGGGGAATCCTACGAGCAGTACTTC.

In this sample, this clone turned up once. The DNA of the CDR3 is TGTGCCAGCAGTTTCCGACAGGGGCGCGACGAGCAGTACTTC. This codes for CASSFRQGRDEQYF. The rearrangement uses TRBV27 and TRBJ2-7; TRBD1 matches at 8 bases. V lost 3 bases to trimming and J lost 5 bases; unmatched junction nucleotides: 6. The CDR3 covers 14 residues. Germline CDR1 is MNHEY and CDR2 is SMNVEV (reference sequence).